The following is a TCR beta chain sequence with its context. Its antigen is currently unknown. The sample belongs to a study of shared clonotypes between healthy human individuals. Nashville, Tennessee was home to all donors, each a Caucasian adult. Study-level points and caveats: A handful of donors had 4% to 5% of their naive CD4 clonotypes in common.

With V trimmed by 4 bases and J by 7 bases, 8 bases remained unmatched. CDR3 length: 15 residues. Germline-derived CDR1 and CDR2 are SGDLS and YYNGEE. Only in-frame clones appear in the TCRdb table, and some are missing; sequencing was by immunoSEQ multiplex PCR. This table has some 2.4 million clones, approximately 93% appearing once. The receptor was isolated from a man between 18 and 35 years old in good health. Some clones in this sample may be carry-over from other donors' samples. Material for sequencing was naive CD4+ T cells from PBMCs. Subset given: CD45RA+ positively selected. J is TRBJ2-1 and V is TRBV9; 10 nucleotides agree with TRBD1. The CDR3: CASSTVPGQGNEQFF. In DNA, the CDR3 is TGTGCCAGCAGCACAGTCCCGGGACAGGGGAATGAGCAGTTCTTC.